These 24 T cell receptor beta chains were all obtained from the same sample, sequenced in a study of response to subunit inactivated influenza vaccine. MiXCR, run by TCRdb on the RT-PCR reads, gives a single entry per CDR3 protein. The repertoire holds approximately 290,000 distinct CDR3 sequences, with roughly 22% as singletons. The sample was PBMCs from blood, taken 21 months after vaccination. The receptors here all came from a man aged 50-75 years who received an inactivated influenza vaccine.

This clonotype was counted only a few times. The CDR3 loop is CASSLDAASEAFF. The CDR3 coding sequence is TGCGCCAGCAGCTTGGATGCAGCCTCTGAAGCTTTCTTT. The chain joins TRBV5-1 to TRBJ1-1; D is undetermined. Germline assignment: CDR1 SGHRS and CDR2 YFSETQ. The ends were cut back, 0 bases at V and 6 bases at J, with 9 bases in the middle. This CDR3 comprises 13 residues.

This rearrangement joins TRBV29-1 to TRBJ2-1; 7 nucleotides align to TRBD1. This CDR3 has 14 residues. Germline CDR1 SQVTM, CDR2 ANQGSEA. The V segment lost 4 bases and the J segment 0 bases; nucleotides outside the gene matches: 3. CDR3 DNA: TGCAGCGTTGTGACAGGGAGCTCCTACAATGAGCAGTTCTTC. Amino acids: CSVVTGSSYNEQFF.

V gene TRBV20-1 combines with J gene TRBJ1-1; unclear D gene. V was clipped by 6 bases and J by 3 bases, with 14 bases between them. The CDR3 extends over 13 amino acids. Germline values: CDR1 DFQATT, CDR2 SNEGSKA (reference sequence). CDR3 nucleotide sequence: TGCAGTGCAGTCGGAGGGCTGGACACTGAAGCTTTCTTT. This gives the protein CSAVGGLDTEAFF.

The chain has TRBV28 and TRBJ2-4; D gene ambiguous. Trimming cost V 4 bases and J 3 bases, with 13 bases left between them. This CDR3 contains 15 residues. CDR1 and CDR2 from the germline V gene are MDHEN and SYDVKM. The CDR3 protein is CASSSVLIDKNIQYF. DNA of the CDR3: TGTGCCAGCAGTTCAGTCCTCATAGACAAAAACATTCAGTACTTC.

Remarks on this clonotype: A much more abundant neighbour one base away suggests this may be a read error. The chain joins TRBV18 to TRBJ1-1; maybe TRBD1 (5 bases). Looked up from germline, CDR1 is KGHSH and CDR2 is LQKENI. The CDR3 loop spans 14 amino acids. This CDR3 reads CASSPVRGYTVAFF. CDR3 coding DNA: TGTGCCAGCTCACCGGTGCGGGGGTACACTGTAGCTTTCTTT.

The V call is TRBV7-9, the J call TRBJ1-5; D remains ambiguous. The J call may be incorrect, as the DNA end agrees better with TRBJ2-3. This CDR3 is built from 13 residues. From germline, CDR1 is SEHNR and CDR2 FQNEAQ (reference sequence). The CDR3 spells CASSYGDGQPQYF. The DNA for the CDR3 is TGTGCCAGCAGCTACGGCGATGGTCAGCCCCAGTATTTT.

V usage is TRBV21-1 and J usage is TRBJ2-7; the tabulated D call, TRBD2, remains unverified against the DNA. TRBV21-1 is classified as a pseudogene. The CDR3 is 10 residues long. The CDR3: CASRGREQYF. The CDR3 nucleotides read TGTGCCAGCAGGGGGAGAGAGCAGTACTTC.

This clonotype appeared a few times. V and J are TRBV6-2 or TRBV6-3 and TRBJ2-3, with D perhaps TRBD2 (6 bases). Trimming removed 0 bases at V and 1 base at J, with 14 bases between. Germline CDR1 reads MNHEY; CDR2 reads SVGEGT. The length of the CDR3 is 17 residues. CDR3 loop: CASSYSRDWLRTDTQYF. In nucleotides, the CDR3 is TGTGCCAGCAGTTACTCGAGGGACTGGTTACGCACAGATACGCAGTATTTT.

CDR3 in DNA: TGTGCCAGCAGCGTAGGGGGCGCCGGCACCGGGGAGCTGTTTTTT. Amino acid sequence: CASSVGGAGTGELFF. This chain links TRBV9 with TRBJ2-2; possibly TRBD1 for D (5 bases). Trimming cost V 0 bases and J 4 bases, with 10 bases left between them. This CDR3 comprises 15 residues. Per the germline V gene, CDR1 is SGDLS and CDR2 is YYNGEE.

This clonotype was seen many times. The chain carries TRBV20-1 and TRBJ1-1, with D perhaps matching TRBD1 (6 bases). Germline V gene data show CDR1 as DFQATT and CDR2 as SNEGSKA (reference sequence). This CDR3 is 14 amino acids long. Between the trimmed V and J ends, which lost 6 bases and 3 bases, there was a span of 17 bases. The CDR3 bases are TGCAGTGCCCCGGGGGGCAGCCGAGACACTGAAGCTTTCTTT. It is translated as CSAPGGSRDTEAFF.

J is TRBJ2-3 and V is TRBV24-1, with 8 bases that match TRBD1. CDR3 length equals 14 residues. Germline assignment: CDR1 KGHDR and CDR2 SFDVKD. V shed 7 bases, J shed 4 bases, and the junction held 6 bases outside the gene matches. CDR3 nucleotide sequence: TGTGCCACCAGCCCGGACAGGGTGGCAGATACGCAGTATTTT. Its protein is CATSPDRVADTQYF.

There are a few counts of this clonotype. CDR3 protein: CASSQEGVGQITDTQYF. CDR3 in DNA: TGTGCCAGCAGCCAAGAGGGGGTCGGACAGATAACAGATACGCAGTATTTT. The rearrangement links TRBV4-2 to TRBJ2-3; D is possibly TRBD1 (6 bases). The V end was cut by 0 bases, the J end by 3 bases, with 16 bases between. There are 17 residues in the CDR3. CDR1 is LGHNA and CDR2 is YNFKEQ in the germline V gene.

The V and J genes are TRBV4-1 and TRBJ2-2, with 7 bases lining up with TRBD2. V lost 6 bases, J lost 3 bases, and 4 bases stayed unmatched. Germline CDR1 reads MGHRA; CDR2 reads YSYEKL. The CDR3 is made up of 14 amino acids. In DNA, the CDR3 is TGCGCCAGCAGACCCGGGGGGTACACCGGGGAGCTGTTTTTT. This encodes CASRPGGYTGELFF.

The chain combines TRBV20-1 with TRBJ1-1, with 9 nucleotides matching TRBD1. The CDR3 sequence is 15 residues long. The trim removed 0 bases at V and 5 bases at J, leaving 7 bases unmatched. Per germline, CDR1 DFQATT and CDR2 SNEGSKA (reference sequence). Here the CDR3 DNA reads TGCAGTGCTAGAGATATAGGGACAGGGAGAACTGAAGCTTTCTTT. Translating it yields CSARDIGTGRTEAFF.

This clonotype showed up many times. The chain uses TRBV20-1 and TRBJ2-1; tentatively, D is TRBD1 (5 bases). Germline CDR1 is DFQATT and CDR2 is SNEGSKA (reference sequence). CDR3 size: 15 residues. The germline V and J ends were trimmed by 6 bases and 5 bases, with 20 bases remaining between them. CDR3 coding DNA: TGCAGTGCCCTAAACCAGGGAAGCTTTGACAATGAGCAGTTCTTC. Translating it yields CSALNQGSFDNEQFF.

The gene calls are TRBV5-1 and TRBJ2-7; 9 bases are shared with TRBD1. V was clipped by 4 bases and J by 4 bases; unmatched bases: 9. Germline V gene data show CDR1 as SGHRS and CDR2 as YFSETQ. The CDR3 runs to 15 residues. The CDR3 bases are TGCGCCAGCAGCGAGACCGGGACAGGGTCATACGAGCAGTACTTC. Protein product: CASSETGTGSYEQYF.

The chain uses TRBV5-1 and TRBJ1-1; D might be TRBD1 (6 bases). V shed 5 bases and J shed 0 bases, with 11 bases lying between them. The germline CDR1 and CDR2 sequences are SGHRS and YFSETQ. The CDR3 covers 14 residues. The CDR3 sequence: CASRGDTLNTEAFF. CDR3 bases: TGCGCCAGCAGGGGGGACACCTTGAACACTGAAGCTTTCTTT.

This chain links TRBV20-1 with TRBJ1-1, with D unclear. The CDR3 loop spans 13 amino acids. In germline, CDR1 is DFQATT, CDR2 SNEGSKA (reference sequence). V was pared by 3 bases and J by 3 bases, with 11 bases between. CDR3 amino acids: CSARETRDTEAFF. The DNA of the CDR3 is TGCAGTGCTAGGGAAACAAGAGACACTGAAGCTTTCTTT.

This clonotype was counted a single time. The chain employs TRBV29-1 and TRBJ2-5; no definite D call. Germline CDR1 is SQVTM and CDR2 is ANQGSEA. The CDR3 has 11 residues. V dropped 5 bases and J dropped 7 bases, with 11 bases sitting between them. The CDR3 sequence: CSVSGPGTQYF. The CDR3 DNA reads TGCAGCGTTAGTGGCCCAGGGACCCAGTACTTC.

The chain is built from TRBV7-8 and TRBJ2-7, with TRBD1 as a possible D gene (5 bases). Germline V gene data show CDR1 as SGHVS and CDR2 as FQNEAQ. This CDR3 is built from 13 residues. The ends were cut back, 2 bases at V and 4 bases at J, with 9 bases in the middle. Here the CDR3 DNA reads TGTGCCAGCAGCTTACAGGGTCCGTACGAGCAGTACTTC. This codes for CASSLQGPYEQYF.

This clonotype has a handful of counts. The chain carries TRBV6-6 and TRBJ2-7, with D hard to call. Germline V gives CDR1 MNHNY, CDR2 SVGAGI (reference sequence). V lost 8 bases and J lost 2, with 13 bases in between. The CDR3 has 13 amino acids. The CDR3 nucleotides are TGTGCCAGCCTTCTATCAATGGCCTACGAGCAGTACTTC. It encodes CASLLSMAYEQYF.

The chain uses TRBV20-1 and TRBJ1-1; D might be TRBD1 (5 bases). V lost 1 base to trimming and J lost 0 bases, with 9 bases between them. The CDR3 totals 14 residues. The germline gives CDR1 DFQATT, CDR2 SNEGSKA (reference sequence). DNA for the CDR3: TGCAGTGCTAGAGGCGGGACGGTGAACACTGAAGCTTTCTTT. Residues: CSARGGTVNTEAFF.

The chain combines TRBV6-2 or TRBV6-3 with TRBJ1-5; D might be TRBD1 (6 bases). CDR3 length: 15 amino acids. The V end lost 2 bases, the J end lost 4 bases, and 12 bases lay between the germline ends. Germline V gene data show CDR1 as MNHEY and CDR2 as SVGEGT. The CDR3 here is CASSYGRGFNQPQHF. The CDR3 DNA reads as TGTGCCAGCAGTTACGGGAGGGGGTTTAATCAGCCCCAGCATTTT.

Concerning this clonotype: No conserved phenylalanine or tryptophan is present at the end of the CDR3, so a read error is the likely explanation. The chain uses TRBV5-1 and TRBJ1-2; a possible D gene is TRBD1 (5 bases). CDR3 length: 14 amino acids. Germline CDR1 reads SGHRS; CDR2 reads YFSETQ. Trimming stripped 4 bases from V and 4 bases from J, with 14 bases between. CDR3 amino acids: CASSTNTGIYGYTC. The CDR3 nucleotides read TGCGCCAGCAGCACCAACACAGGAATCTATGGCTACACCTGC.